Listed here is a single TCR beta chain. What it recognizes is unknown. This sample is drawn from a study of regulatory T cells in long-lasting Graves disease. The study's findings and limits: The study found persistent patients shared more public clonotypes (over 2,500) than new patients (over 850).

For TCR beta, libraries came from iRepertoire HTBI primers and Arm-PCR of CDR3 regions. TCRdb reprocessed the multiplex PCR reads via MiXCR and lists one record per CDR3 protein. Of approximately 400,000 distinct CDR3 sequences in the sample, approximately 15% were seen once. The time point: newly diagnosed GD, antithyroid drugs for less than 3 months. The TCR library used RNA extracted from PBMCs. Criteria from the American Thyroid Association guidelines were applied to diagnose Graves' disease. Collection of peripheral blood (nine milliliters) was done using EDTA tubes. This sample also appeared in a second study, on T cells in Graves' hyperthyroidism and ophthalmopathy.

The sequence was obtained from a woman aged 40 to 50 with Graves disease. Sequenced material: peripheral blood mononuclear cells (PBMCs), taken at new diagnosis, from a patient treated with antithyroid drugs.

CDR3 residues: CASSENRGNQPQHF. The CDR3 DNA reads TGTGCCAGCAGTGAAAACAGGGGCAATCAGCCCCAGCATTTT. The J gene is TRBJ1-5, the V gene TRBV2; TRBD1 might be the D (6 bases). Trimming shortened V by 2 bases and J by 2 bases, and 7 bases separated the two germline ends. Germline values: CDR1 SNHLY, CDR2 FYNNEI. The CDR3 covers 14 residues.